What follows is one T cell receptor beta chain and its context. Its antigen is unidentified. A much larger clone sits a single nucleotide away, making a read error possible. The CDR3 is 13 amino acids. CDR1 is MNHEY and CDR2 is SVGAGI in the germline V gene. The entry originates in a study of blood T cells in healthy people across ages. Findings of the study overall: Comparison with aged donors showed that long-lived donors had more naive CD4+ cells and higher diversity.

Combining a sample-barcoded 5' primer with a J-beta primer mix, a second PCR ran for roughly 7 to 12 cycles. Carrying 12 random nucleotides, a template-switch adaptor labeled each individual cDNA molecule. TCRdb used MiXCR to reprocess the 5' RACE reads, holding one entry per CDR3 protein. The sample yields over 1,300,000 distinct CDR3 sequences, approximately 59% seen once. The specimen sequenced was blood. The source of this sequence is a young man in good health. The rearrangement joins TRBV6-5 to TRBJ2-7, with no clear D. In nucleotides, the CDR3 is TGTGCCAGCAGTGACTCGGACGCCTACGAGCAGTACTTC. Translation: CASSDSDAYEQYF.